These 21 T cell receptor beta chains share one sample of origin, sequenced in a study of Graves' ophthalmopathy and Graves' hyperthyroidism. Amplification of the TCR beta CDR3 regions used RNA transcripts (as template). First-round RT-PCR used HTBI primers; second-round multiplex PCR followed. Using its own MiXCR run on the multiplex PCR reads, TCRdb lists one record per CDR3 protein. The sample contains around 1.1 million distinct CDR3 sequences, roughly 35% of which appear only once. What was sequenced was peripheral blood or thyroid tissue (not recorded which). The receptors were sampled from an adult man with Graves' hyperthyroidism.

The chain uses TRBV11-2 and TRBJ1-6, with 8 bases matching TRBD1. J gave up 2 bases and V 5 bases, and 5 bases lay outside the gene matches. Looked up from germline, CDR1 is SGHAT and CDR2 is FQNNGV. This CDR3 region has 16 residues. The CDR3 reads CASSVGQGPYNSPLHF. The CDR3 DNA is TGTGCCAGCAGCGTAGGACAGGGTCCCTATAATTCACCCCTCCACTTT.

The table lists this clonotype with many counts. The gene calls are TRBV7-9 and TRBJ1-2; 8 bases are a match to TRBD1. The CDR3 has 13 residues. Trimming cost V 5 bases and J 8 bases; bases outside gene matches: 7. Germline values: CDR1 SEHNR, CDR2 FQNEAQ (reference sequence). The CDR3 protein is CASSQTGELGYTF. As DNA, the CDR3 is TGTGCCAGCAGCCAGACAGGGGAATTGGGCTACACCTTC.

The chain recombines TRBV7-8 with TRBJ1-1; D is unclear. Trimming left V 3 bases short and J 1 base short, with 15 bases between. Germline CDR1 SGHVS, CDR2 FQNEAQ. This CDR3 comprises 16 residues. CDR3 nucleotides: TGTGCCAGCAGCTTGGGCAAATTCCTGAGGAACACTGAAGCTTTCTTT. The encoded protein is CASSLGKFLRNTEAFF.

This clonotype came up many times. The chain combines TRBV10-3 with TRBJ2-5; D is undetermined. This CDR3 has 15 amino acids. Trimming shortened V by 0 bases and J by 5 bases, and 13 bases separated the two germline ends. From germline, CDR1 is ENHRY and CDR2 SYGVKD. The CDR3 bases are TGTGCCATCAGTGAGTCGAAAACCAGGAATGAGACCCAGTACTTC. Its protein product is CAISESKTRNETQYF.

As regards this clonotype: Possible read error: a much larger clone is one base away. The chain links TRBV20-1 to TRBJ1-3; perhaps TRBD1 as D (5 bases). This CDR3 region has 17 residues. Germline assignment: CDR1 DFQATT and CDR2 SNEGSKA (reference sequence). CDR3 bases: TGCAGTGCTAGTAAAGGCGCAGGGTATCTCTCTGGAAACACCATGTATTTT. Translation gives CSASKGAGYLSGNTMYF.

The J gene is TRBJ1-5, the V gene TRBV9, with D unresolved. The CDR3 runs to 15 residues. Trimming left V 4 bases short and J 4 bases short, with 15 bases between. Germline loops: CDR1 SGDLS, CDR2 YYNGEE. CDR3 in DNA: TGTGCCAGCAGCCCCTCTGCGGGCCGGAATCAGCCCCAGCATTTT. This gives the protein CASSPSAGRNQPQHF.

The chain joins TRBV28 to TRBJ1-4, with unresolved D. Germline-derived CDR1 and CDR2 are MDHEN and SYDVKM. The CDR3 length is 13 residues. The V and J ends lost 5 bases and 10 bases respectively, with 14 bases between them. CDR3 loop: CASSDETSGKLFF. CDR3 nucleotide sequence: TGTGCCAGCAGTGACGAGACCTCCGGAAAACTGTTTTTT. The variable domain in full, completed from reference TRBV28 and TRBJ1-4, reads DVKVTQSSRYLVKRTGEKVFLECVQDMDHENMFWYRQDPGLGLRLIYFSYDVKMKEKGDIPEGYSVSREKKERFSLILESASTNQTSMYLCASSDETSGKLFFGSGTQLSVL.

This clonotype showed up many times. CDR3 in amino acids: CASSWAHPAGETQYF. In nucleotides, the CDR3 is TGTGCCAGCAGCTGGGCTCACCCTGCCGGGGAGACCCAGTACTTC. The chain has TRBV5-4 and TRBJ2-5, with D unresolved. Germline-derived CDR1 and CDR2 are SGHNT and YYREEE (reference sequence). Trimming removed 3 bases at V and 5 bases at J, with 17 bases between. The CDR3 loop spans 15 amino acids.

This clonotype came up many times. This chain links TRBV7-9 with TRBJ1-2; D possibly corresponds to TRBD1 (5 bases). The CDR3 length is 14 residues. The V and J ends lost 0 bases and 6 bases respectively, with 11 bases between them. CDR1 SEHNR and CDR2 FQNEAQ come from the germline V gene (reference sequence). CDR3 sequence (DNA): TGTGCCAGCAGCTTAGCGCTGGGGGAGGATGGCTACACCTTC. Amino acid sequence: CASSLALGEDGYTF. The complete variable domain, with remaining parts taken from reference TRBV7-9 and TRBJ1-2, reads DTGVSQNPRHKITKRGQNVTFRCDPISEHNRLYWYRQTLGQGPEFLTYFQNEAQLEKSRLLSDRFSAERPKGSFSTLEIQRTEQGDSAMYLCASSLALGEDGYTFGSGTRLTVV.

This clonotype was counted between two and nine times. The chain couples TRBV6-5 to TRBJ2-2, with D tentatively TRBD1 (5 bases). The V end lost 6 bases, the J end lost 2 bases, and 13 bases lay between the germline ends. This CDR3 is 15 amino acids long. CDR1 MNHEY and CDR2 SVGAGI come from the germline V gene. The CDR3 bases are TGTGCCAGCAGCCGAGTCCAGGGAAACACCGGGGAGCTGTTTTTT. Encoded protein: CASSRVQGNTGELFF.

The table lists this clonotype with a few counts. The chain has TRBV20-1 and TRBJ1-2; 9 positions agree with TRBD1. Trimming removed 8 bases from V and 8 bases from J; junction bases left unmatched: 12. From germline, CDR1 is DFQATT and CDR2 SNEGSKA (reference sequence). The length of the CDR3 is 13 residues. CDR3 loop: CSYSGGQGGGYTF. As DNA, the CDR3 is TGCAGTTACTCGGGGGGACAGGGAGGCGGCTACACCTTC.

This clonotype was counted at least ten times. The chain recombines TRBV20-1 with TRBJ1-1; D unresolved. The CDR3 spans 11 residues. V lost 6 bases and J lost 1, with 6 bases in between. The germline V gene has CDR1 DFQATT and CDR2 SNEGSKA (reference sequence). The CDR3 is CSASGNTEAFF. DNA of the CDR3: TGCAGTGCATCGGGGAACACTGAAGCTTTCTTT.

V usage is TRBV7-2 and J usage is TRBJ2-7; weak D call: TRBD2 (5 bases). The CDR3 is 16 residues long. CDR1 SGHTA and CDR2 FQGNSA come from the germline V gene. The V end lost 0 bases, the J end lost 2 bases, and 14 bases lay between the germline ends. This chain's CDR3 is CASSLAALAGAYEQYF. The CDR3 region has the DNA TGTGCCAGCAGCTTAGCAGCATTGGCGGGCGCCTACGAGCAGTACTTC.

As to this clonotype: Given a much more abundant clone one base away, this may be a read error. This chain's CDR3 is CAISYGPVNEQYF. The CDR3, as DNA: TGTGCCATCAGCTACGGACCCGTGAACGAGCAGTACTTC. The chain recombines TRBV10-3 with TRBJ2-7; no clear D gene. Germline V gene sequence: CDR1 ENHRY, CDR2 SYGVKD. The CDR3 is 13 residues long. The V end was cut by 6 bases, the J end by 5 bases, with 14 bases between.

This clonotype has ten or more counts. The CDR3, as DNA: TGTGCCAGTAGTACCGCCAGGGACTACGAGCAGTACTTC. It codes for CASSTARDYEQYF. The chain recombines TRBV19 with TRBJ2-7; tentatively, D is TRBD1 (5 bases). Germline values: CDR1 LNHDA, CDR2 SQIVND (reference sequence). V lost 4 bases and J 3 bases, leaving 10 bases between the germline ends. There are 13 residues in the CDR3.

This clonotype appeared many times. The rearrangement joins TRBV5-8 to TRBJ1-1, with 7 bases matching TRBD1. Germline V gene lookup returns CDR1 SGHTS and CDR2 YDEGEE. The CDR3 length is 15 residues. Trimming at V came to 0 bases and at J to 6 bases, leaving 8 bases not matched to a gene. In DNA, the CDR3 is TGTGCCAGCAGCTTGGTCGGACAGGATTCCCCTGAAGCTTTCTTT. Translating gives CASSLVGQDSPEAFF.

The table lists this clonotype with a few counts. The J gene is TRBJ1-2, the V gene TRBV3-1; TRBD1 might be the D (5 bases). V shed 3 bases and J shed 8 bases, with 19 bases lying between them. CDR1 is LGHDT and CDR2 is YNNKEL in the germline V gene (reference sequence). This CDR3 comprises 15 residues. Here the CDR3 DNA reads TGTGCCAGCAGCCACCCCTCGGGCAGGGTTGGAGGCTACACCTTC. Protein product: CASSHPSGRVGGYTF. Full variable domain (outside the CDR3, taken from reference TRBV3-1 and TRBJ1-2): DTAVSQTPKYLVTQMGNDKSIKCEQNLGHDTMYWYKQDSKKFLKIMFSYNNKELIINETVPNRFSPKSPDKAHLNLHINSLELGDSAVYFCASSHPSGRVGGYTFGSGTRLTVV.

The genes are TRBV6-5 and TRBJ1-2; D might be TRBD1 (5 bases). The CDR3 extends over 16 amino acids. CDR1 and CDR2 from the germline V gene are MNHEY and SVGAGI. The V end was cut by 4 bases, the J end by 2 bases, with 17 bases between. The CDR3 protein is CASSSQGMAPNYGYTF. In DNA, the CDR3 is TGTGCCAGCAGTTCTCAGGGAATGGCCCCAAACTATGGCTACACCTTC.

This clonotype was found a few times. The chain has TRBV27 and TRBJ1-2; unclear D gene. The CDR3 is 16 amino acids. V lost 5 bases and J 4 bases, leaving 20 bases between the germline ends. From germline, CDR1 is MNHEY and CDR2 SMNVEV (reference sequence). This chain's CDR3 is CASSKEDGRLGYGYTF. For the CDR3, the DNA is TGTGCCAGCAGTAAGGAAGACGGAAGACTGGGCTATGGCTACACCTTC.

V is TRBV10-3 and J is TRBJ2-5, with 13 bases matching TRBD2. The CDR3 runs to 17 residues. V lost 5 bases, J lost 4 bases, and 10 bases stayed unmatched. Looked up from germline, CDR1 is ENHRY and CDR2 is SYGVKD. CDR3 in DNA: TGTGCCATCAGTTACTCGATGGGACTAGCGGGGAGAGAGACCCAGTACTTC. Encoded protein: CAISYSMGLAGRETQYF.

The sample holds a few counts of this clonotype. The chain recombines TRBV5-6 with TRBJ1-1; the D gene is possibly TRBD1 (5 bases). This CDR3 is built from 16 residues. Trimming removed 3 bases from V and 0 bases from J, with 15 bases in between. Germline V lookup: CDR1 SGHDT, CDR2 YYEEEE. The CDR3 reads CASSWTGGELNTEAFF. CDR3 coding DNA: TGTGCCAGCAGCTGGACGGGGGGGGAACTGAACACTGAAGCTTTCTTT.